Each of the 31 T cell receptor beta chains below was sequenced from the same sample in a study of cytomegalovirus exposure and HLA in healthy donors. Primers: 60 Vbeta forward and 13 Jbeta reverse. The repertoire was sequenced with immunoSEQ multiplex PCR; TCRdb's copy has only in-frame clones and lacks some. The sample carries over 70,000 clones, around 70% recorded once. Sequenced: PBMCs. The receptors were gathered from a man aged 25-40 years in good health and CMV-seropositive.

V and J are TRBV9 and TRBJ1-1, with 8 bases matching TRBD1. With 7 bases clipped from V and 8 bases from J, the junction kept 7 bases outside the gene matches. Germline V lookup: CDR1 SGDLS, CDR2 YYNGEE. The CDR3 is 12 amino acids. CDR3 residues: CASSGPGGEAFF. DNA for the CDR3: TGTGCCAGCTCGGGGCCAGGGGGCGAAGCTTTCTTT.

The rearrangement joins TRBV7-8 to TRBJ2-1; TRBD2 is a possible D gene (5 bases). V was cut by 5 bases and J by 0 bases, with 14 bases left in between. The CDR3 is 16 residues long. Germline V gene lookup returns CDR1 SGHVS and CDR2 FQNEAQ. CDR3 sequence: CASSIRLPSSYNEQFF. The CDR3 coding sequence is TGTGCCAGCAGCATTCGACTACCTAGCTCCTACAATGAGCAGTTCTTC.

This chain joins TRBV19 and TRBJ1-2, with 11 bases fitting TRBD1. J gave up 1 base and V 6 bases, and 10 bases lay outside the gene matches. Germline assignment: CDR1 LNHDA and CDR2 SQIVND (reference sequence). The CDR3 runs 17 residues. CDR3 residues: CASSKTGQGVLNYGYTF. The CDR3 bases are TGTGCCAGTAGCAAAACGGGACAGGGGGTTCTTAACTATGGCTACACCTTC. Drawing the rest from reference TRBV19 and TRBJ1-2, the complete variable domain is DGGITQSPKYLFRKEGQNVTLSCEQNLNHDAMYWYRQDPGQGLRLIYYSQIVNDFQKGDIAEGYSVSREKKESFPLTVTSAQKNPTAFYLCASSKTGQGVLNYGYTFGSGTRLTVV.

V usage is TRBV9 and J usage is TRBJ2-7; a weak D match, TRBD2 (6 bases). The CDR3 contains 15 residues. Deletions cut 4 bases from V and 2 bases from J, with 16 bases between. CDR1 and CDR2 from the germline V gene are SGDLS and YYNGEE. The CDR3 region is CASSPRGGPPYEQYF. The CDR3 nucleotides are TGTGCCAGCAGCCCGCGGGGTGGACCCCCCTACGAGCAGTACTTC.

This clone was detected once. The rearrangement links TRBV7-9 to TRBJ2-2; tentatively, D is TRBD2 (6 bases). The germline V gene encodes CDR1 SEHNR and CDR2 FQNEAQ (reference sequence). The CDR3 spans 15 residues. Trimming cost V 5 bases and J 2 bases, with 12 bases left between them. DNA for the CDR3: TGTGCCAGCAGCGTTCGGGACTCTAACACCGGGGAGCTGTTTTTT. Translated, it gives CASSVRDSNTGELFF.

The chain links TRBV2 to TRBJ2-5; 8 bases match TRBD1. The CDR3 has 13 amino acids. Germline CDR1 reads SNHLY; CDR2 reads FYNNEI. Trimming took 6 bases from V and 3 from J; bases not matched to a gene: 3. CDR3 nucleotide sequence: TGTGCCAGCAGACAACAGGGGGAAGAGACCCAGTACTTC. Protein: CASRQQGEETQYF. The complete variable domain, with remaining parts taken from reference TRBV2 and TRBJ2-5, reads EPEVTQTPSHQVTQMGQEVILRCVPISNHLYFYWYRQILGQKVEFLVSFYNNEISEKSEIFDDQFSVERPDGSNFTLKIRSTKLEDSAMYFCASRQQGEETQYFGPGTRLLVL.

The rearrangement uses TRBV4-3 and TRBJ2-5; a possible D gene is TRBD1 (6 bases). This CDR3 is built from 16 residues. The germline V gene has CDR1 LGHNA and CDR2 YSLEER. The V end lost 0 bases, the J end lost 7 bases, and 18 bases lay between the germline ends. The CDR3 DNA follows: TGCGCCAGCAGCCAAGATCGGGGACAAATTAGTGGGACCCAGTACTTC. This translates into CASSQDRGQISGTQYF.

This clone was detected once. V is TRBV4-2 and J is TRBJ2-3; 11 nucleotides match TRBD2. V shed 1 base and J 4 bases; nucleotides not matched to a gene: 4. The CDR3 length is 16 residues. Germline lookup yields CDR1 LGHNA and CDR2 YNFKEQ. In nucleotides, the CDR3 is TGTGCCAGCAGCCAAGCTAGTAGCGGGAGGGCAGATACGCAGTATTTT. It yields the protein CASSQASSGRADTQYF.

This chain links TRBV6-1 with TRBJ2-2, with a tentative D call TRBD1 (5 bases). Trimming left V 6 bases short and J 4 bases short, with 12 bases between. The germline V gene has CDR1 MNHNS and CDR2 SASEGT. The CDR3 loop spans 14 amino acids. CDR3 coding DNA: TGTGCCAGCAGGGTTCAGGGATCCACCGGGGAGCTGTTTTTT. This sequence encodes CASRVQGSTGELFF.

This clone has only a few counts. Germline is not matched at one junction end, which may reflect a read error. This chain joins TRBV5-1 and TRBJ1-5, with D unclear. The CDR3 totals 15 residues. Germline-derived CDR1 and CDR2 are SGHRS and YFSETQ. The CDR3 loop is CASSLLGQEGQPQNF. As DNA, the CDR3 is TGCGCCAGCAGCTTGCTAGGGCAAGAGGGTCAGCCCCAGAATTTT.

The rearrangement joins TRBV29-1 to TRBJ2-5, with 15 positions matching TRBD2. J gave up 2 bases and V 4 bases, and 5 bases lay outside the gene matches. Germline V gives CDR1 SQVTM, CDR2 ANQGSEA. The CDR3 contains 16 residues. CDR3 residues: CSVAGTSGRWQETQYF. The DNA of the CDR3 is TGCAGCGTTGCCGGGACTAGCGGGAGGTGGCAAGAGACCCAGTACTTC.

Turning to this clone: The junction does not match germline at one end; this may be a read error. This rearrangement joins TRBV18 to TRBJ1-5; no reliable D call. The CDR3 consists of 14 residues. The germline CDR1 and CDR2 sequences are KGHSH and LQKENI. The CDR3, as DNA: TGTGCCAGCTCACCGGCAGCCAGCGATCAGCCCCAGAATTTT. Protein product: CASSPAASDQPQNF.

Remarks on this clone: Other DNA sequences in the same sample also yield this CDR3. The chain's CDR3 is CASSVGPDRDYEQYF. The CDR3 nucleotides are TGTGCCAGCAGCGTAGGTCCGGACAGGGACTACGAGCAGTACTTC. V gene TRBV9 combines with J gene TRBJ2-7, with 8 bases identical to TRBD1. The CDR3 spans 15 residues. The germline V gene encodes CDR1 SGDLS and CDR2 YYNGEE. The V segment lost 0 bases and the J segment 3 bases; nucleotides outside the gene matches: 5.

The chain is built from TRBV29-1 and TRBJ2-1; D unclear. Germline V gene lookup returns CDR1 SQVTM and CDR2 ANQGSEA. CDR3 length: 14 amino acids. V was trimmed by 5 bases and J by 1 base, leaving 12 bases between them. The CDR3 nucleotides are TGCAGCGTTCCCACAACGAGGTCCTACAATGAGCAGTTCTTC. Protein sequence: CSVPTTRSYNEQFF.

In DNA, the CDR3 is TGTGCTAGTGGTTTGGTGGGGGGGGGCACTGAAGCTTTCTTT. Translation gives CASGLVGGGTEAFF. This chain connects TRBV12-5 to TRBJ1-1; tentatively, D is TRBD1 (5 bases). CDR3 length: 14 residues. Germline lookup yields CDR1 LGHNT and CDR2 FRNRAP. Trimming left V 0 bases short and J 4 bases short, with 9 bases between.

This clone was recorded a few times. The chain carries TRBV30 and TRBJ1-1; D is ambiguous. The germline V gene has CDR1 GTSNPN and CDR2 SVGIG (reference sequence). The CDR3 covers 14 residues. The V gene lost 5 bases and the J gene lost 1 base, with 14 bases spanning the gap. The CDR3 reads CAWALLRENTEAFF. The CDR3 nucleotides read TGTGCCTGGGCCCTTCTGAGGGAGAACACTGAAGCTTTCTTT.

In DNA form, the CDR3 reads TGTGCCACCAGCAGAGAAAACCGGCCCCTCCACTTT. This codes for CATSRENRPLHF. This chain joins TRBV15 and TRBJ1-6; D is unclear. V dropped 0 bases and J dropped 13 bases, with 7 bases sitting between them. The germline gives CDR1 LNHNV, CDR2 YYDKDF (reference sequence). CDR3 length: 12 amino acids.

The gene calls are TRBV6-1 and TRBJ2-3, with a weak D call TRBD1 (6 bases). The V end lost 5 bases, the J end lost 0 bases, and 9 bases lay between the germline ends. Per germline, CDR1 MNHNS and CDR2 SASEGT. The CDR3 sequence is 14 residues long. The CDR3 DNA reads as TGTGCCAGCAGTCGACAGGCAAGCACAGATACGCAGTATTTT. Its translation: CASSRQASTDTQYF.

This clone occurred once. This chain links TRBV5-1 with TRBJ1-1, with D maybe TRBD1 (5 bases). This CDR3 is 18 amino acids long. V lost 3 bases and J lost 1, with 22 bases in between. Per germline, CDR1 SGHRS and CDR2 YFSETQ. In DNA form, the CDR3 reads TGCGCCAGCAGCTACACCGGGTGGCAGGGTGATGGGAACACTGAAGCTTTCTTT. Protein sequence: CASSYTGWQGDGNTEAFF.

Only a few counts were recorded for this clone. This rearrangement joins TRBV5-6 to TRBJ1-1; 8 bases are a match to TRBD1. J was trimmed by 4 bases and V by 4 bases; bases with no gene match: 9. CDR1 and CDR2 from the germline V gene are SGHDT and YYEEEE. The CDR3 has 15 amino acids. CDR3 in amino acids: CASSLNPGGGTEAFF. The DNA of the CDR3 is TGTGCCAGCAGCCTAAACCCAGGGGGCGGCACTGAAGCTTTCTTT.

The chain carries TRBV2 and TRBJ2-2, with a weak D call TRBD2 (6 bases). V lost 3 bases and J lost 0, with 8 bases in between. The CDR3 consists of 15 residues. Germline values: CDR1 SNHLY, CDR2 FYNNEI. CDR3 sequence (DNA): TGTGCCAGCAGTGAGGGGACTCCGAACACCGGGGAGCTGTTTTTT. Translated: CASSEGTPNTGELFF. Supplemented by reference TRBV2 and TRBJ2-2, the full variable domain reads EPEVTQTPSHQVTQMGQEVILRCVPISNHLYFYWYRQILGQKVEFLVSFYNNEISEKSEIFDDQFSVERPDGSNFTLKIRSTKLEDSAMYFCASSEGTPNTGELFFGEGSRLTVL.

Written as DNA, the CDR3 is TGTGCCAGCAGCCTGTCACAGGGAAACTATGGCTACACCTTC. Translating gives CASSLSQGNYGYTF. The chain combines TRBV6-1 with TRBJ1-2; D is possibly TRBD1 (6 bases). V lost 6 bases and J 2 bases, leaving 13 bases between the germline ends. Germline lookup yields CDR1 MNHNS and CDR2 SASEGT. The CDR3 runs to 14 residues.

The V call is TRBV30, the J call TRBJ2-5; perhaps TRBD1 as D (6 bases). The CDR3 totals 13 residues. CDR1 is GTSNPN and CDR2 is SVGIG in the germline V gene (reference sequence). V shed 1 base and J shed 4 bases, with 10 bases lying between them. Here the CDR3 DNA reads TGTGCCTGGAGTGGGGGGCCGGGAGAGACCCAGTACTTC. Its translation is CAWSGGPGETQYF.

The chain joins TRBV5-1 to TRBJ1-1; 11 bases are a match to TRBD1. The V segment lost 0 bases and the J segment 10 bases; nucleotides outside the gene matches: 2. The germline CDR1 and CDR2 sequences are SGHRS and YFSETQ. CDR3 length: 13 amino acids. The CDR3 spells CASSLAGTGGAFF. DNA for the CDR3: TGCGCCAGCAGCTTGGCGGGGACAGGGGGAGCTTTCTTT.

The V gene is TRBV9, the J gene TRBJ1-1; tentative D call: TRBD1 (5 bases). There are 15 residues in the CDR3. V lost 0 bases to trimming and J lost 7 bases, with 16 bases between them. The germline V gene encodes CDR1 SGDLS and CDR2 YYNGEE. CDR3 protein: CASSVENNPRGEAFF. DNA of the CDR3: TGTGCCAGCAGCGTAGAAAATAATCCTAGGGGTGAAGCTTTCTTT.

The CDR3 region has the DNA TGTGCCAGCAGCGGCCTTCGAATCGATAACTATGGCTACACCTTC. It codes for CASSGLRIDNYGYTF. The V and J genes are TRBV7-9 and TRBJ1-2; no clear D gene. The CDR3 is made up of 15 amino acids. V was trimmed by 5 bases and J by 1 base, leaving 14 bases between them. CDR1 SEHNR and CDR2 FQNEAQ come from the germline V gene (reference sequence).

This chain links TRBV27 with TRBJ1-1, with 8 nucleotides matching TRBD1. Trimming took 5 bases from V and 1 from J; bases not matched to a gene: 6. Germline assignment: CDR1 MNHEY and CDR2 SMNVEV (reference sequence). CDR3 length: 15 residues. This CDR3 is CASSLTGTGNTEAFF. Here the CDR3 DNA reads TGTGCCAGCAGTCTAACCGGGACAGGGAACACTGAAGCTTTCTTT.

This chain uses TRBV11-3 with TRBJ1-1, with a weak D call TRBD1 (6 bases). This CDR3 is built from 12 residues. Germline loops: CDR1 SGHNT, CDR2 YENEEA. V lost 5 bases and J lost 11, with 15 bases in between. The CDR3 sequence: CASSRLQGAAFF. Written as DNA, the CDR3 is TGTGCCAGCAGCCGCCTACAGGGCGCGGCTTTCTTT.

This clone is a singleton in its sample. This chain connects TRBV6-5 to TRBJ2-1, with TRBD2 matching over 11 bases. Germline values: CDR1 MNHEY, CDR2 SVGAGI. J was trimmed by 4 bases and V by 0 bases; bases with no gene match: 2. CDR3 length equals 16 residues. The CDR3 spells CASSYSGTSGYNEQFF. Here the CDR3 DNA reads TGTGCCAGCAGTTACTCCGGGACTAGCGGTTACAATGAGCAGTTCTTC.

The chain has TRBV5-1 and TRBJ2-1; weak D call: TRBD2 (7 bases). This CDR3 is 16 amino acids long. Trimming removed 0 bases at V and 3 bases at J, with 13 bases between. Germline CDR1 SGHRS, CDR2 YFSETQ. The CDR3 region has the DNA TGCGCCAGCAGCTTGGGTAGAGGGGGGGTCTACAATGAGCAGTTCTTC. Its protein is CASSLGRGGVYNEQFF.

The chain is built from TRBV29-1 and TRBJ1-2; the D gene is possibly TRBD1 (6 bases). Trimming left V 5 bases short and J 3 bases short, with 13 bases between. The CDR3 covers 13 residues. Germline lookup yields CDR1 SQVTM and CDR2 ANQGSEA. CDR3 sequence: CSVQTQGHYGYTF. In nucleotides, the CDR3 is TGCAGCGTTCAGACACAGGGACACTATGGCTACACCTTC.